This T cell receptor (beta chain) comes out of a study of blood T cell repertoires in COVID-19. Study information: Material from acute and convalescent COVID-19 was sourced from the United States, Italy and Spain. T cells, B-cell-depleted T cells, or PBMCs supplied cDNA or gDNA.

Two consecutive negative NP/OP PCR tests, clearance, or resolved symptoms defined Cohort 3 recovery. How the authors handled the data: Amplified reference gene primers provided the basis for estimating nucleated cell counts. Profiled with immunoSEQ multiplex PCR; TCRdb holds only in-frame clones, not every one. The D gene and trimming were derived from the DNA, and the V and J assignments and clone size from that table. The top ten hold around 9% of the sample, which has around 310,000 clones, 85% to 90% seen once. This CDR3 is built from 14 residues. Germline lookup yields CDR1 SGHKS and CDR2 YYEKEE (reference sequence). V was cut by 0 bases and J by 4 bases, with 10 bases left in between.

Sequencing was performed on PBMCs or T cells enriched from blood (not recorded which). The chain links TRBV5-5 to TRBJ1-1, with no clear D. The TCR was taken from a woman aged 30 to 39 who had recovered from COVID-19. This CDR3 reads CASSLGVGSTEAFF. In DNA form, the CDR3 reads TGTGCCAGCAGCTTGGGGGTTGGGAGCACTGAAGCTTTCTTT.